This T cell receptor beta chain is from a study of glioma-infiltrating T cells after dendritic cell vaccination. The CDR3 is made up of 15 amino acids. Germline CDR1 MNHNS, CDR2 SASEGT. J gave up 8 bases and V 5 bases, and 5 bases lay outside the gene matches. Stated time point: after dendritic cell vaccination, including at tumor progression/relapse. Patients had residual fresh-frozen tumor tissue and more than two years of survival data. This clone appeared a single time. The PCR used 60 V beta and 13 J beta primers. Here immunoSEQ multiplex PCR was the method, and the copy in TCRdb shows in-frame clones only, minus some. This sample has 80,000 to 100,000 clones, with about 85% found just once.

The origin of this receptor is a human donor with glioblastoma. The input for sequencing was blood, taken after dendritic cell vaccination. The chain recombines TRBV6-1 with TRBJ2-1, with 14 bases fitting TRBD2. CDR3 coding DNA: TGTGCCAGCAGTCGACTAGCGGGGGGGTTGGATGAGCAGTTCTTC. This gives the protein CASSRLAGGLDEQFF.